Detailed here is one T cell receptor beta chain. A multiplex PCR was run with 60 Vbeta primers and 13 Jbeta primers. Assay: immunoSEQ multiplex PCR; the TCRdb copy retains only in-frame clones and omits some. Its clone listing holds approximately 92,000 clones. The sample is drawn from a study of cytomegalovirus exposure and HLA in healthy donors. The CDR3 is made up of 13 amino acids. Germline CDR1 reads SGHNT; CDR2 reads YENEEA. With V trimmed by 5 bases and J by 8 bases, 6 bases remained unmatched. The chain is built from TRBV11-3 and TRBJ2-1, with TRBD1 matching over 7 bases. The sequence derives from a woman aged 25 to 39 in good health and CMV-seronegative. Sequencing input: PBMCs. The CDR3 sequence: CASSPGTVDEQFF. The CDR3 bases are TGTGCCAGCAGCCCCGGGACAGTGGATGAGCAGTTCTTC.